These 4 T cell receptor beta chains were all obtained from the same sample, sequenced in a study of blood T cells in healthy people across ages. Alongside a J-beta primer mix, a sample-barcoded 5' primer served in a second PCR lasting roughly 7 to 11 cycles. TCRdb redid the calling of the 5' RACE reads with MiXCR, one entry per CDR3 protein. The repertoire holds about 1.7 million distinct CDR3 sequences, approximately 30% seen once, with around 7.7% in the top ten. Sequenced input: blood. Receptors were obtained from a woman in her 30s in good health.

The table lists this clonotype with many counts. The gene calls are TRBV2 and TRBJ2-7; TRBD1 is a possible D gene (5 bases). The V gene lost 6 bases and the J gene lost 2 bases, with 11 bases spanning the gap. CDR3 length: 13 residues. Germline CDR1 and CDR2: SNHLY and FYNNEI. The CDR3 reads CASSDRAAYEQYF. In nucleotides, the CDR3 is TGTGCCAGCAGCGACAGAGCAGCCTACGAGCAGTACTTC.

On this clonotype: This may be a read error: a much more frequent sequence differs by one nucleotide. The V and J genes are TRBV7-2 and TRBJ2-3, with 9 bases lining up with TRBD2. The ends lost 5 bases at V and 2 bases at J; junction bases unmatched: 8. The germline CDR1 and CDR2 sequences are SGHTA and FQGNSA. The CDR3 has 16 amino acids. CDR3 region: CASSPMSGRYTDTQYF. The CDR3 DNA reads TGTGCCAGCAGCCCAATGAGCGGGAGGTACACAGATACGCAGTATTTT.

This chain connects TRBV28 to TRBJ2-7; 13 bases line up with TRBD2. V dropped 6 bases and J dropped 8; count of bases not matched to a gene: 7. The CDR3 sequence is 14 residues long. Germline V lookup: CDR1 MDHEN, CDR2 SYDVKM. The CDR3 reads CASSRTSGGAKQYF. The CDR3 DNA is TGTGCCAGCAGCCGCACTAGCGGGGGGGCCAAGCAGTACTTC.

This clonotype was detected ten times or more. The rearrangement joins TRBV10-3 to TRBJ2-7; unclear D gene. The CDR3 has 13 residues. Looked up from germline, CDR1 is ENHRY and CDR2 is SYGVKD. V lost 11 bases and J 0 bases, leaving 14 bases between the germline ends. CDR3 DNA: TGTGCCTCCTCGGACGGTACCTCCTACGAGCAGTACTTC. Amino acid sequence: CASSDGTSYEQYF.